The 7 T cell receptor beta chains listed next were all sequenced from one sample in a study of OX40 agonist ivuxolimab in advanced cancers. Only in-frame clones appear in the TCRdb table, and some are missing; sequencing was by immunoSEQ multiplex PCR. The sample comprises about 79,000 clones, 84% of which are singletons, and around 0.51% rests with the top ten. This material consisted of CD4+ or CD8+ T cells sorted from blood, taken in a trial of the OX40 agonist ivuxolimab. The receptors here all came from an adult with an advanced solid tumor such as melanoma, head and neck, liver or kidney cancer.

CDR3 DNA: TGTGCCAGCACCACGGGGGACAGTCGGATCTATGGCTACACCTTC. This codes for CASTTGDSRIYGYTF. V gene TRBV6-5 combines with J gene TRBJ1-2; 7 bases are a match to TRBD1. CDR1 is MNHEY, CDR2 SVGAGI, per germline. This CDR3 is 15 amino acids long. V lost 7 bases to trimming and J lost 4 bases; unmatched junction nucleotides: 12.

V usage is TRBV6-6 and J usage is TRBJ2-7; D uncertain. The CDR3 has 15 residues. Germline V CDR1 and CDR2: MNHNY, SVGAGI (reference sequence). Trimming removed 6 bases at V and 0 bases at J, with 15 bases between. This chain's CDR3 is CASSSPGSHSYEQYF. The CDR3 DNA reads TGTGCCAGCAGCTCCCCCGGCAGTCACTCCTACGAGCAGTACTTC.

This chain joins TRBV9 and TRBJ2-3; no clear D. Germline V CDR1 and CDR2: SGDLS, YYNGEE. Between the trimmed V and J ends, which lost 0 bases and 6 bases, there was a span of 5 bases. The CDR3 consists of 12 residues. The CDR3 nucleotides read TGTGCCAGCAGCGTAGTCGGGGATACGCAGTATTTT. This translates into CASSVVGDTQYF.

Of note for this clone: One junction end disagrees with the germline gene, perhaps due to a read error. The chain uses TRBV30 and TRBJ1-2; a weak D match, TRBD1 (5 bases). Per the germline V gene, CDR1 is GTSNPN and CDR2 is SVGIG (reference sequence). The CDR3 length is 11 residues. The CDR3 DNA is TGTGCCTGGGGCACGACGGGGGAATCACTCTTC. Translating gives CAWGTTGESLF. The full variable domain, in which reference TRBV30 and TRBJ1-2 provide the parts outside the CDR3, is SQTIHQWPATLVQPVGSPLSLECTVEGTSNPNLYWYRQAAGRGLQLLFYSVGIGQISSEVPQNLSASRPQDRQFILSSKKLLLSDSGFYLCAWGTTGESLFGSGTRLTVV.

The chain links TRBV16 to TRBJ1-5; 7 nucleotides align to TRBD1. V shed 4 bases and J 4 bases; nucleotides not matched to a gene: 4. This CDR3 is 14 amino acids long. Germline V lookup: CDR1 KGHSY, CDR2 FQNENV. Written as DNA, the CDR3 is TGTGCCAGCAGCCCCGGGACAGCGAATCAGCCCCAGCATTTT. It yields the protein CASSPGTANQPQHF.

The chain carries TRBV10-3 and TRBJ1-4, with a tentative D call TRBD1 (5 bases). The CDR3 spans 15 residues. Germline CDR1 reads ENHRY; CDR2 reads SYGVKD. The germline V and J ends were trimmed by 0 bases and 10 bases, with 15 bases remaining between them. CDR3 in DNA: TGTGCCATCAGTGAGTCCCGGGACGGCCACGGAAAACTGTTTTTT. It codes for CAISESRDGHGKLFF.

The rearrangement uses TRBV9 and TRBJ1-3; D may be TRBD1 (5 bases). CDR3 size: 16 residues. V lost 4 bases and J lost 0, with 14 bases in between. In germline, CDR1 is SGDLS, CDR2 YYNGEE. This CDR3 is CASSQARGLSGNTIYF. The CDR3 DNA sequence: TGTGCCAGCAGCCAGGCGAGGGGCCTCTCTGGAAACACCATATATTTT.